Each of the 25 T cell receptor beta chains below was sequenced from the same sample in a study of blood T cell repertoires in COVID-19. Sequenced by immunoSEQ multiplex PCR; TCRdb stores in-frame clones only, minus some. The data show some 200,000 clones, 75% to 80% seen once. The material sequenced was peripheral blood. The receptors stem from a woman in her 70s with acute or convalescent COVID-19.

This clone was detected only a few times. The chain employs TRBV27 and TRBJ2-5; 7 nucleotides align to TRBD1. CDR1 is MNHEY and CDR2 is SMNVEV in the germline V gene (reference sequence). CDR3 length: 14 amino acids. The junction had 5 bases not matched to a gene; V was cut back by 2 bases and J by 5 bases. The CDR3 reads CASSLRGGLETQYF. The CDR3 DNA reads TGTGCCAGCAGTTTACGAGGGGGCCTGGAGACCCAGTACTTC.

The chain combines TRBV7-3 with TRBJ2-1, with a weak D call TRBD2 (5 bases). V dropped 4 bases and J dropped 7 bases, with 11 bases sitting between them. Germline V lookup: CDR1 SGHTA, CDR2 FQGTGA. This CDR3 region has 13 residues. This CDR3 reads CASSSAGRNEQFF. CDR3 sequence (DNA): TGTGCCAGCAGCTCCGCGGGTCGAAATGAGCAGTTCTTC.

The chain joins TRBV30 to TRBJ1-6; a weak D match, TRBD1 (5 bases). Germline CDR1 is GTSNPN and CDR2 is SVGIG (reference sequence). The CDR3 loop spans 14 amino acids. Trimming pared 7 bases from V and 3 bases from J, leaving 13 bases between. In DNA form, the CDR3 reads TGTGCCTCTAAAACGGGACTCTATAATTCACCCCTCCACTTT. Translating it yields CASKTGLYNSPLHF.

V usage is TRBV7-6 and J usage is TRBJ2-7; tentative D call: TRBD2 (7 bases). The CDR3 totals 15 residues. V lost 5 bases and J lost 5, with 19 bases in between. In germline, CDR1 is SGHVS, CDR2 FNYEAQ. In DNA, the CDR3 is TGTGCCAGCAGCCCCGAGGGGGGGGCGCTCCACGAGCAGTACTTC. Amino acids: CASSPEGGALHEQYF.

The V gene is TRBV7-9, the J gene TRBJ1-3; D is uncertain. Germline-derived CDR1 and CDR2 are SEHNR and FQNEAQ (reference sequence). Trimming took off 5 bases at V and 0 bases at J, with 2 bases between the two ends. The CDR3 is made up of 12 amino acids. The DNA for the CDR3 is TGTGCCAGCAGCCTCTCTGGAAACACCATATATTTT. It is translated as CASSLSGNTIYF.

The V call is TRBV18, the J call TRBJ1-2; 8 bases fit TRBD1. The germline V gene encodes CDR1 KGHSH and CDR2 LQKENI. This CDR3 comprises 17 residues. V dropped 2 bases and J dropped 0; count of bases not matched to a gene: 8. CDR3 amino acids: CASSPGDRSKANYGYTF. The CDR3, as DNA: TGTGCCAGCTCACCAGGGGACAGGTCTAAGGCTAACTATGGCTACACCTTC.

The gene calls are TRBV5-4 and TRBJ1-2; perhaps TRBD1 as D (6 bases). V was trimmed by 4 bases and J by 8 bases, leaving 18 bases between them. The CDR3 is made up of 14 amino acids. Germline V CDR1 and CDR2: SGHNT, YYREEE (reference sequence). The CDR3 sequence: CASSGTTGPGGYTF. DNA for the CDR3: TGTGCCAGCAGCGGTACCACAGGGCCGGGAGGCTACACCTTC.

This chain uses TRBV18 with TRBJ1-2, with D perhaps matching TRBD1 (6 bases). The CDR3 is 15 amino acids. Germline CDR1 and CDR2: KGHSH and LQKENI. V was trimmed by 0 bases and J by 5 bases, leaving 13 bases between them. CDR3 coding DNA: TGTGCCAGCTCACCACCTGAGCAACAGGGTTATGGCTACACCTTC. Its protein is CASSPPEQQGYGYTF.

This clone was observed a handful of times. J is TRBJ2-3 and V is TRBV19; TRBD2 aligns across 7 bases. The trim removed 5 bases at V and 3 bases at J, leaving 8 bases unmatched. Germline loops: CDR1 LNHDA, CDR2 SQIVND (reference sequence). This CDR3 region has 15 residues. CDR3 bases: TGTGCCAGTAGTGCCCAAGCGGGACGGACAGATACGCAGTATTTT. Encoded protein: CASSAQAGRTDTQYF.

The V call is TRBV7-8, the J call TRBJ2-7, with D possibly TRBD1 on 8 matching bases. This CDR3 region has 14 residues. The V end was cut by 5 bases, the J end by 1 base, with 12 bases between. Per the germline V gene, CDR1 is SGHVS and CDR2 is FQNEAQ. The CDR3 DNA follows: TGTGCCAGCAGCCTACAGGGGGGGTCCTACGAGCAGTACTTC. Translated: CASSLQGGSYEQYF.

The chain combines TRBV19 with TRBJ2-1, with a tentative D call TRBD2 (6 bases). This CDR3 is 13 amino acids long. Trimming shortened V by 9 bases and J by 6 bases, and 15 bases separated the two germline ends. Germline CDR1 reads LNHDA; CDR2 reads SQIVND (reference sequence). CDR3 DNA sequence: TGTGCCAGCGCCGGACTACGTCCCAATGAGCAGTTCTTC. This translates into CASAGLRPNEQFF.

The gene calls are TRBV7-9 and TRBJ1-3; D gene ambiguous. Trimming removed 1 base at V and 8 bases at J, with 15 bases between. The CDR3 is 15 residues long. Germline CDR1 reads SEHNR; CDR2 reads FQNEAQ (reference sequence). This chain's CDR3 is CASSLGSNTPDTIYF. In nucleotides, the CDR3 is TGTGCCAGCAGCTTAGGCTCGAATACCCCGGACACCATATATTTT.

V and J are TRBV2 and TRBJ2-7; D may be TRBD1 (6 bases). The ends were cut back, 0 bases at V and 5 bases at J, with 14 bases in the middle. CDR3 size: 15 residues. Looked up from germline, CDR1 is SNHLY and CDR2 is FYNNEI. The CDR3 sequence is CASSEAMGARNEQYF. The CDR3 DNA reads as TGTGCCAGCAGTGAAGCGATGGGGGCACGGAACGAGCAGTACTTC.

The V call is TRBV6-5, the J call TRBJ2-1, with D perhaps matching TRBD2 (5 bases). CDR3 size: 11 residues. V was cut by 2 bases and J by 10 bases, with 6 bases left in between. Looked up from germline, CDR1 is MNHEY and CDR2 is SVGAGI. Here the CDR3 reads CASSYAGEQFF. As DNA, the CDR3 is TGTGCCAGCAGTTACGCGGGCGAGCAGTTCTTC.

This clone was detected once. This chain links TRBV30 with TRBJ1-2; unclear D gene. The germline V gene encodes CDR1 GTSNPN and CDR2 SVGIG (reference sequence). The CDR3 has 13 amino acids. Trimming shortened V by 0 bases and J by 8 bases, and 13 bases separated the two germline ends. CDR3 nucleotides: TGTGCCTGGAGTGTAGCGGGAGGAGAAGGCTACACCTTC. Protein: CAWSVAGGEGYTF.

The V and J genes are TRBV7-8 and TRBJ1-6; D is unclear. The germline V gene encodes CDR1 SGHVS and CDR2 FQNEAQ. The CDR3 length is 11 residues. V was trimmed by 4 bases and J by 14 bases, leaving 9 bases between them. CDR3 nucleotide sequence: TGTGCCAGCAGCTCCCCCGTAGCCCTCCACTTT. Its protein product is CASSSPVALHF. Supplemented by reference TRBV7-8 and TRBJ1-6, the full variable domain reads GAGVSQSPRYKVAKRGQDVALRCDPISGHVSLFWYQQALGQGPEFLTYFQNEAQLDKSGLPSDRFFAERPEGSVSTLKIQRTQQEDSAVYLCASSSPVALHFGNGTRLTVT.

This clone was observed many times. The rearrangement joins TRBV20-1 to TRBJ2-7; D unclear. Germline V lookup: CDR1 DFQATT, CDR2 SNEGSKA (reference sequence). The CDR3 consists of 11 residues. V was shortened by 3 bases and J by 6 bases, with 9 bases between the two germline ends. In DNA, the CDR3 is TGCAGTGCTAGGACAATTGGCGAGCAGTACTTC. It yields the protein CSARTIGEQYF.

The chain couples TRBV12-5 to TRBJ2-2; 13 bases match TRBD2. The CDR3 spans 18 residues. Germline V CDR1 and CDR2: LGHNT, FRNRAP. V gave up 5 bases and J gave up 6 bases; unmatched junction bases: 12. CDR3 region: CASGPPGLAGIPPGELFF. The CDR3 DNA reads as TGTGCTAGTGGTCCTCCGGGACTAGCGGGAATACCACCCGGGGAGCTGTTTTTT.

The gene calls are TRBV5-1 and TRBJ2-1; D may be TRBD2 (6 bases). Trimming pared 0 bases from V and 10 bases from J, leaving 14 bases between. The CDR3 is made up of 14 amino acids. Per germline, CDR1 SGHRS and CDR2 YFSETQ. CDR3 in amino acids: CASSLVDGSWEQFF. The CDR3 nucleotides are TGCGCCAGCAGCTTGGTCGACGGGAGCTGGGAGCAGTTCTTC.

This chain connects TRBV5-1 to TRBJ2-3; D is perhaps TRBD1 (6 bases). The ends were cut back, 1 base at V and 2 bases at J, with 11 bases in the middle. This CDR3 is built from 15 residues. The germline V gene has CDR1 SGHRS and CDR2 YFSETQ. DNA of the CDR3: TGCGCCAGCAGCTTGAGGGGGTTGTTCACAGATACGCAGTATTTT. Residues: CASSLRGLFTDTQYF.

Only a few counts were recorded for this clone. The CDR3 nucleotides read TGTGCCAGCAGCGCTCGACTAGCGGGAGAAGAGACCCAGTACTTC. Its protein product is CASSARLAGEETQYF. This chain links TRBV5-4 with TRBJ2-5; TRBD2 matches 12 bases. CDR1 and CDR2 from the germline V gene are SGHNT and YYREEE (reference sequence). The length of the CDR3 is 15 residues. V shed 4 bases and J 3 bases; nucleotides not matched to a gene: 4. Full variable domain (outside the CDR3, taken from reference TRBV5-4 and TRBJ2-5): ETGVTQSPTHLIKTRGQQVTLRCSSQSGHNTVSWYQQALGQGPQFIFQYYREEENGRGNFPPRFSGLQFPNYSSELNVNALELDDSALYLCASSARLAGEETQYFGPGTRLLVL.

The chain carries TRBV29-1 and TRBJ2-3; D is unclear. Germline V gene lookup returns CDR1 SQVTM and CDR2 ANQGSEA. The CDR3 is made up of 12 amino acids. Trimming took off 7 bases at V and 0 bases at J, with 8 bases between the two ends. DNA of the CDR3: TGCAGCGGTTGGAGCAGCACAGATACGCAGTATTTT. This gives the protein CSGWSSTDTQYF.

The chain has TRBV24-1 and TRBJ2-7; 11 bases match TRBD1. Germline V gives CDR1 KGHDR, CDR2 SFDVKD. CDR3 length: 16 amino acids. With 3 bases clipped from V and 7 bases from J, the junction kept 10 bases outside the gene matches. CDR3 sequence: CATSDGQGAKGNEQYF. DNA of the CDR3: TGTGCCACCAGTGATGGACAGGGGGCGAAGGGTAATGAGCAGTACTTC.

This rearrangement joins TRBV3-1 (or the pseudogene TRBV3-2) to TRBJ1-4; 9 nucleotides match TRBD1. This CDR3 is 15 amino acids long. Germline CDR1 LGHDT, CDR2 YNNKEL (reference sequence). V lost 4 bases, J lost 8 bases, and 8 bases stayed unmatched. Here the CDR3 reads CASSRVQGTGEKLFF. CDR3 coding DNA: TGTGCCAGCAGCCGCGTTCAGGGGACAGGGGAAAAACTGTTTTTT.

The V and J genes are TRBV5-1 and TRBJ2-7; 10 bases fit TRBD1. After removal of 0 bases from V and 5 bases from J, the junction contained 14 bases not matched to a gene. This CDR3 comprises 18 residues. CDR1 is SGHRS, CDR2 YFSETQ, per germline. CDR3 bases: TGCGCCAGCAGCTTGGGACAGGGGGCTAGCGGGTGGAACGACGAGCAGTACTTC. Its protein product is CASSLGQGASGWNDEQYF.